The rows below give T cell receptor beta chains drawn from one sample of a study of T cells in Graves' hyperthyroidism and ophthalmopathy. A single record per CDR3 protein comes from TCRdb applying MiXCR to the multiplex PCR reads. The table includes hundreds of thousands of distinct CDR3 sequences, roughly 18% detected once. The sample comprised blood. The receptors stem from a woman between 18 and 29 years old with Graves' ophthalmopathy. Each CDR3 is given with its conserved first and last residue. Fields, in order: clone size, D gene, V gene, J gene, CDR3 DNA, CDR3 protein. A D gene is named only where the DNA matches it firmly. Size is stated for part of the rows, as once, few or many counts, or as a class when the clone is expanded.

size: .; D: TRBD1; V: TRBV5-1; J: TRBJ1-2; DNA: TGCGCCAGCAGGGCGACAGGGAAATATGGCTACACCTTC; CDR3: CASRATGKYGYTF
size: .; D: TRBD1; V: TRBV7-3; J: TRBJ2-2; DNA: TGTGCCAGCAAACGAGACAGGGGCGGGGAGGAGCTGTTTTTT; CDR3: CASKRDRGGEELFF
size: many; D: .; V: TRBV28; J: TRBJ2-5; DNA: TGTGCCAGCCTGGGGGCCTCAGAGACCCAGTACTTC; CDR3: CASLGASETQYF
size: few; D: TRBD2; V: TRBV7-2; J: TRBJ2-3; DNA: TGTGCCAGCAGCTTAAGAGCGGGGGGTTCCGATACGCAGTATTTT; CDR3: CASSLRAGGSDTQYF
size: many; D: TRBD1; V: TRBV28; J: TRBJ1-1; DNA: TGTGCCGGTACAGGGGCCTCGAACACTGAAGCTTTCTTT; CDR3: CAGTGASNTEAFF
size: many; D: .; V: TRBV14; J: TRBJ1-1; DNA: TGTGCCAGCAGCCAACTTCTGAACACTGAAGCTTTCTTT; CDR3: CASSQLLNTEAFF
size: many; D: TRBD1; V: TRBV6-1; J: TRBJ2-7; DNA: TGTGCCAGCGCCGGGGACAGCGTCTACGAGCAGTACTTC; CDR3: CASAGDSVYEQYF
size: many; D: .; V: TRBV12-3/TRBV12-4; J: TRBJ2-7; DNA: TGTGCCAGCAGTCCTCGGGAGATACGTTCCTACGAGCAGTACTTC; CDR3: CASSPREIRSYEQYF
size: many; D: .; V: TRBV28; J: TRBJ2-7; DNA: TGTGCCAGCAGCGTAGAGAGCTCACGAGGGGAGCAGTACTTC; CDR3: CASSVESSRGEQYF
size: many; D: TRBD2; V: TRBV6-2/TRBV6-3; J: TRBJ2-7; DNA: TGTGCCAGCAGGACCGGACTAGCGGGAGACTACGAGCAGTACTTC; CDR3: CASRTGLAGDYEQYF
size: once; D: .; V: TRBV19; J: TRBJ1-6; DNA: TGTGCCAGTAGTATCGAGCCGGGGGCGCAGGGGTATAATTCACCCCTCCACTTT; CDR3: CASSIEPGAQGYNSPLHF
size: .; D: .; V: TRBV20-1; J: TRBJ1-3; DNA: TGCAGTGCCTGGACAGTTTCTGGAAACACCATATATTTT; CDR3: CSAWTVSGNTIYF
size: many; D: TRBD2; V: TRBV28; J: TRBJ2-5; DNA: TGTGCCAGCAGTCGTGGGACTAGCGGGTCGGGGACCCAGTACTTC; CDR3: CASSRGTSGSGTQYF
size: few; D: TRBD2; V: TRBV5-6; J: TRBJ2-5; DNA: TGTGCCAGCAGCTTCCGACTAGCGGGCCGCCAAGAGACCCAGTACTTC; CDR3: CASSFRLAGRQETQYF
size: .; D: .; V: TRBV19; J: TRBJ1-5; DNA: TGTGCCAGTAGTATAGTTGGCAGGGGTGCCAATCAGCCCCAGCATTTT; CDR3: CASSIVGRGANQPQHF
size: many; D: .; V: TRBV5-6; J: TRBJ2-1; DNA: TGTGCCAGCAGCTTGTACCTACTTACGGGACCGGCTAATGAGCAGTTCTTC; CDR3: CASSLYLLTGPANEQFF
size: many; D: .; V: TRBV7-2; J: TRBJ2-1; DNA: TGTGCCAGCAGCTTAGAGAGACTGCAGCAGTTCTTC; CDR3: CASSLERLQQFF
size: few; D: .; V: TRBV6-1; J: TRBJ2-3; DNA: TGTGCCAGCAGTGAACCGAGGGGAACAGATACGCAGTATTTT; CDR3: CASSEPRGTDTQYF
size: many; D: .; V: TRBV2; J: TRBJ1-1; DNA: TGTGCCAGCAGTGGTAGAGATACGAACACTGAAGCTTTCTTT; CDR3: CASSGRDTNTEAFF
size: .; D: .; V: TRBV11-2; J: TRBJ1-2; DNA: TGTGCCAGCGGGAAGGGCCTCCTAGGGGGAACGTCTAACTATGGCTACACCTTC; CDR3: CASGKGLLGGTSNYGYTF
size: few; D: .; V: TRBV6-1; J: TRBJ2-7; DNA: TGTGCCAGCAGTCTAGGGGTAGTTCTTGGGGTCGGCTACGAGCAGTACTTC; CDR3: CASSLGVVLGVGYEQYF
size: few; D: TRBD1; V: TRBV20-1; J: TRBJ2-7; DNA: TGCAGTGCTATCTCAGGGGGCGAGCAGTACTTC; CDR3: CSAISGGEQYF
size: many; D: TRBD2; V: TRBV20-1; J: TRBJ2-5; DNA: TGCAGTGCTAGAGGCGGGAGGTGGGAGACCCAGTACTTC; CDR3: CSARGGRWETQYF
size: .; D: TRBD1; V: TRBV16; J: TRBJ1-2; DNA: TGTGCCAGCAGCGCCCGGGACAGGGGCGGCGGCTACACCTTC; CDR3: CASSARDRGGGYTF